This T cell receptor (beta chain) was documented in a study of blood T cell repertoires in COVID-19. CDR1 is PRHDT, CDR2 FYEKMQ, per germline (reference sequence). The CDR3 spans 18 residues. V lost 4 bases to trimming and J lost 0 bases, with 19 bases between them. As processed by the authors: It was from reference gene primer amplification that nucleated cell counts were estimated. Clones were read by immunoSEQ multiplex PCR, and TCRdb kept only the in-frame ones, dropping some. V and J calls and clone size are copied from that table; D and trimming were computed from the DNA. Of under 550,000 clones in the sample, around 90% were seen once.

The material sequenced was peripheral blood. The chain links TRBV13 to TRBJ1-3; D call uncertain. The receptor was derived from a man aged 18 to 30 with COVID-19, enrolled during active disease. CDR3 bases: TGTGCCAGCAGCTCACCATTGGCTCCGGGAGACTCTGGAAACACCATATATTTT. Amino acid sequence: CASSSPLAPGDSGNTIYF.